This T cell receptor beta chain was identified in a study of identical twins. A single record per CDR3 protein comes from TCRdb applying MiXCR to the 5' RACE reads. The table lists hundreds of thousands of distinct CDR3 sequences, about 8% of them singletons, with around 2.1% in the top ten. This clonotype occurred many times. The CDR3 runs to 15 residues. Trimming removed 5 bases at V and 4 bases at J, with 14 bases between. Germline CDR1 MGHRA, CDR2 YSYEKL. This same sample was also part of a study on yellow fever vaccine responses in identical twins.

This sequence originates from a woman aged 18-29 years in good health. The V call is TRBV4-1, the J call TRBJ2-2, with a possible D match to TRBD1 (6 bases). The sequenced sample was memory (CD45RO+) T cells sorted from blood. The CDR3 region has the DNA TGCGCCAGCAGCTACAGGGACCCTGGCACCGGGGAGCTGTTTTTT. Translation: CASSYRDPGTGELFF.